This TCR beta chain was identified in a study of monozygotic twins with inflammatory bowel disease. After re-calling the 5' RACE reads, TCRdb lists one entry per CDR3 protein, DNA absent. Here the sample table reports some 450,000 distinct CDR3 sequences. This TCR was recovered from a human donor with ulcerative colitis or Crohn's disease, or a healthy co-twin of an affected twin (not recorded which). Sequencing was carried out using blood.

CDR3 in amino acids: CASSLFPAQTGELFF. V is TRBV7-2 and J is TRBJ2-2. Germline V gene lookup returns CDR1 SGHTA and CDR2 FQGNSA. This CDR3 has 15 residues.